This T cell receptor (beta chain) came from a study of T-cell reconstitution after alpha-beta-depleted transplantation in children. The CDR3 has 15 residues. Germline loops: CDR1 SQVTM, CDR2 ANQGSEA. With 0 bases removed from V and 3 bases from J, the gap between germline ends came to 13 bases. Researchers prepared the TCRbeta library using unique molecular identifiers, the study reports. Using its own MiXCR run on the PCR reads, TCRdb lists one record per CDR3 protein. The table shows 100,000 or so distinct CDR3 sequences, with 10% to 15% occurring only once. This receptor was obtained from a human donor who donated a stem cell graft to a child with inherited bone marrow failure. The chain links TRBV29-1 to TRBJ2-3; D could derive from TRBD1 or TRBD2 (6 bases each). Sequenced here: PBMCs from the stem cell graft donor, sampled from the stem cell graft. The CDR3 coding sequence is TGCAGCGTTGAAGATTTCGGGGGCAGGACAGATACGCAGTATTTT. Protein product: CSVEDFGGRTDTQYF.